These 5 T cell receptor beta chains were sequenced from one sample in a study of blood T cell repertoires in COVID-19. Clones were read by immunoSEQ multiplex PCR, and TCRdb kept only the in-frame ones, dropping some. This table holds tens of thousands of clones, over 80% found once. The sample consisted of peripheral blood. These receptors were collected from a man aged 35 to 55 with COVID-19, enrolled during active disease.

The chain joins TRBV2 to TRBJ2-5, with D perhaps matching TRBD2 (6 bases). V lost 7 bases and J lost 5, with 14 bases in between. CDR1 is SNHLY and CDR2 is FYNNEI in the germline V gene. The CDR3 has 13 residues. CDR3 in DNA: TGTGCCAGCATCTTAGGGGCGGGGGAGACCCAGTACTTC. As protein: CASILGAGETQYF.

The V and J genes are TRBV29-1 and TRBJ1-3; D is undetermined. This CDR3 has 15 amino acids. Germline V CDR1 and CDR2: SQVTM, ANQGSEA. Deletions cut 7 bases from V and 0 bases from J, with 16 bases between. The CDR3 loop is CSAVAVEISGNTIYF. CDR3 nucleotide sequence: TGCAGCGCCGTTGCCGTAGAGATCTCTGGAAACACCATATATTTT.

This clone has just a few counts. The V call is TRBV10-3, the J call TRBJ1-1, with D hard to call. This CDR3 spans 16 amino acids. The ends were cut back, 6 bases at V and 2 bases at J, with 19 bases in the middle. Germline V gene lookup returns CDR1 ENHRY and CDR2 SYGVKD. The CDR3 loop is CAISRTPALRNTEAFF. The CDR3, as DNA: TGTGCCATCAGCAGGACTCCCGCGTTGCGCAACACTGAAGCTTTCTTT.

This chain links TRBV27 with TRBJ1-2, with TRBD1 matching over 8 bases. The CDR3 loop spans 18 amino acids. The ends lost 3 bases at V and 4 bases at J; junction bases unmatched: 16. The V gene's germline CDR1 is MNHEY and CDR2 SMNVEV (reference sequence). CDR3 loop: CASSFILRGRVNSYGYTF. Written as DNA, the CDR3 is TGTGCCAGCAGTTTTATCCTCAGGGGGCGAGTGAATAGCTATGGCTACACCTTC.

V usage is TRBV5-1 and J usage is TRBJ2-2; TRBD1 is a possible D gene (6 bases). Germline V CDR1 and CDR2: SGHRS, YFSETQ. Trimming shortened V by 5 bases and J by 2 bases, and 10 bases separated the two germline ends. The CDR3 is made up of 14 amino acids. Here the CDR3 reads CASSTGFNTGELFF. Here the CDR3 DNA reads TGCGCCAGCAGTACAGGGTTTAACACCGGGGAGCTGTTTTTT.